Presented here are 10 T cell receptor beta chains from one specimen sequenced in a study of PD-L1 blockade in urothelial cancer. Generated by immunoSEQ multiplex PCR, the TCRdb table keeps only in-frame clones and is missing some. Of over 1,500 clones in the sample, about 33% were seen once. Sequencing used tumor tissue, obtained before atezolizumab (anti-PD-L1) treatment. The receptors shown here come from a man aged 60 to 69 with urothelial cancer.

This chain joins TRBV10-1 and TRBJ2-1; tentatively, D is TRBD2 (5 bases). The CDR3 has 14 residues. Germline V CDR1 and CDR2: WNHNN, SYGVQD (reference sequence). The V end was cut by 1 base, the J end by 6 bases, with 10 bases between. The CDR3: CASSELRGFNEQFF. CDR3 in DNA: TGCGCCAGCAGTGAGTTACGGGGTTTCAATGAGCAGTTCTTC.

This clone has a handful of counts. The CDR3 nucleotides are TGCGCCAGCAGCCCCGGGGGGGTTGGAAACACCATATATTTT. This codes for CASSPGGVGNTIYF. The chain joins TRBV5-1 to TRBJ1-3, with D tentatively TRBD1 (5 bases). The V end lost 4 bases, the J end lost 3 bases, and 11 bases lay between the germline ends. The CDR3 covers 14 residues. CDR1 and CDR2 from the germline V gene are SGHRS and YFSETQ.

This sequence joins TRBV28 and TRBJ1-2, with unresolved D. The CDR3 loop spans 12 amino acids. Trimming stripped 5 bases from V and 4 bases from J, with 8 bases between. CDR1 is MDHEN, CDR2 SYDVKM, per germline. CDR3 bases: TGTGCCAGCAGTCCTAAACTCTATGGCTACACCTTC. Protein product: CASSPKLYGYTF.

This clone was seen a few times. The chain uses TRBV15 and TRBJ1-6; 7 bases are a match to TRBD1. CDR1 and CDR2 (germline): LNHNV, YYDKDF (reference sequence). V lost 3 bases and J lost 7; bases outside the gene matches: 3. The CDR3 contains 14 residues. CDR3 nucleotides: TGTGCCACCAGCAGGGCAGGGGGAAATTCACCCCTCCACTTT. Its protein is CATSRAGGNSPLHF.

This clone is categorized as hyperexpanded (1% or more). The gene calls are TRBV15 and TRBJ2-7; 7 bases map to TRBD1. J gave up 2 bases and V 5 bases, and 6 bases lay outside the gene matches. The CDR3 consists of 14 residues. From germline, CDR1 is LNHNV and CDR2 YYDKDF (reference sequence). The chain's CDR3 is CATSETGAAYEQYF. CDR3 nucleotide sequence: TGTGCCACCAGCGAAACAGGGGCGGCCTACGAGCAGTACTTC.

This clone showed up just a few times. The chain carries TRBV6-8 and TRBJ1-3, with D unclear. The germline V gene encodes CDR1 MNHGY and CDR2 SAAAGT. CDR3 length: 15 residues. V was trimmed by 2 bases and J by 0 bases, leaving 8 bases between them. In DNA, the CDR3 is TGTGCCAGCAGTTACCGGGCGGACTCTGGAAACACCATATATTTT. It yields the protein CASSYRADSGNTIYF.

Concerning this clone itself: Compared with germline, one end of the junction differs, possibly owing to a read error. The V gene is TRBV28, the J gene TRBJ1-6; D ambiguous. The length of the CDR3 is 15 residues. Per germline, CDR1 MDHEN and CDR2 SYDVKM. In nucleotides, the CDR3 is TGTGCCAGCAGTGCGGGTCCCAAGAATTATTCACCCCTCTACTTT. Its translation is CASSAGPKNYSPLYF.

Worth noting for this clone: At one of its ends the junction is not consistent with the germline gene, which may arise from a read error. The CDR3, as DNA: TGTGTCAGCAGTTACACCCACTCCGGCCCATATAATTCACCCCTCCACTTT. This sequence encodes CVSSYTHSGPYNSPLHF. This chain joins TRBV6-8 and TRBJ1-6; D gene uncertain. This CDR3 spans 17 amino acids. CDR1 and CDR2 from the germline V gene are MNHGY and SAAAGT.

The CDR3 DNA reads TGTGCCAGTAGCGGAAGGGGGGTCACAGATACGCAGTATTTT. This codes for CASSGRGVTDTQYF. The chain has TRBV19 and TRBJ2-3; tentatively, D is TRBD1 or TRBD2 (6 bases each). Germline V gene sequence: CDR1 LNHDA, CDR2 SQIVND (reference sequence). This CDR3 comprises 14 residues. V shed 6 bases and J shed 2 bases, with 12 bases lying between them.

V usage is TRBV11-3 and J usage is TRBJ1-2; TRBD1 aligns across 7 bases. Trimming removed 1 base from V and 3 bases from J; junction bases left unmatched: 5. CDR3 length: 15 residues. Per germline, CDR1 SGHNT and CDR2 YENEEA. CDR3 bases: TGTGCCAGCAGCTTAGGACAGACAGGGCACTATGGCTACACCTTC. This sequence encodes CASSLGQTGHYGYTF.